This passage covers 3 T cell receptor beta chains from one sample sequenced in a study of regulatory T cells in long-lasting Graves disease. Time point noted: newly diagnosed GD, antithyroid drugs for less than 3 months. RNA extracted from PBMCs served as the sequencing template. According to the study, TCR beta libraries were built with iRepertoire HTBI primers and CDR3-region Arm-PCR. Using its own MiXCR run on the multiplex PCR reads, TCRdb lists one record per CDR3 protein. Counted here are about 320,000 distinct CDR3 sequences, about 18% occurring once; the ten biggest clones make up around 37%. This material consisted of peripheral blood mononuclear cells (PBMCs), taken at new diagnosis, from a patient treated with antithyroid drugs. These receptors were collected from a female donor with Graves disease.

This clonotype has ten or more counts. This chain connects TRBV3-1 to TRBJ2-7, with 7 bases matching TRBD2. The CDR3 sequence is 16 residues long. The germline V gene has CDR1 LGHDT and CDR2 YNNKEL (reference sequence). With 8 bases clipped from V and 2 bases from J, the junction kept 15 bases outside the gene matches. This CDR3 reads CASSNSRAAGTYEQYF. CDR3 bases: TGTGCCAGCTCAAACTCGAGGGCAGCGGGAACCTACGAGCAGTACTTC.

This clonotype came up many times. The gene calls are TRBV7-9 and TRBJ2-1; the D gene is possibly TRBD1 (6 bases). Germline-derived CDR1 and CDR2 are SEHNR and FQNEAQ (reference sequence). The CDR3 is made up of 18 amino acids. V dropped 3 bases and J dropped 0 bases, with 18 bases sitting between them. CDR3 sequence: CASSFRQGILSSYNEQFF. DNA for the CDR3: TGTGCCAGCAGCTTTCGGCAGGGGATCCTATCCTCCTACAATGAGCAGTTCTTC.

Many counts were recorded for this clonotype. The rearrangement uses TRBV19 and TRBJ2-7; D is tentatively TRBD1 or TRBD2 (5 bases each). The germline CDR1 and CDR2 sequences are LNHDA and SQIVND (reference sequence). This CDR3 has 13 residues. Trimming cost V 6 bases and J 5 bases, with 14 bases left between them. The CDR3 spells CASSYLGADEQYF. The CDR3 DNA sequence: TGTGCCAGTAGCTACCTCGGGGCGGACGAGCAGTACTTC. Using reference TRBV19 and TRBJ2-7 for the parts outside the CDR3, the full variable domain is DGGITQSPKYLFRKEGQNVTLSCEQNLNHDAMYWYRQDPGQGLRLIYYSQIVNDFQKGDIAEGYSVSREKKESFPLTVTSAQKNPTAFYLCASSYLGADEQYFGPGTRLTVT.